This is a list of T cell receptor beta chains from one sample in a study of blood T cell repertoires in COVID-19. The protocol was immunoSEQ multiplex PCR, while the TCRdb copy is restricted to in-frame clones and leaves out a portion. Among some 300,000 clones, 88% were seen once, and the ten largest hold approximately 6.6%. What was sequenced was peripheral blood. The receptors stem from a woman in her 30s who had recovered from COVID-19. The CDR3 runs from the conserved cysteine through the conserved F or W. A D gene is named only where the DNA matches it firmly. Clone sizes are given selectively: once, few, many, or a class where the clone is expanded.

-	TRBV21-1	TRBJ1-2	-	CASSTRTGYTF	TGTGCCAGCAGCACCAGAACCGGCTACACCTTC
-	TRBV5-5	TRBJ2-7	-	CASSLRQGSYEQYF	TGTGCCAGCAGCTTACGTCAGGGCTCCTACGAGCAGTACTTC
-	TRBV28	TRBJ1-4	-	CASSPSAWGVDEKLFF	TGTGCCAGCAGTCCATCCGCGTGGGGAGTGGATGAAAAACTGTTTTTT
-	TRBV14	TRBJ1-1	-	CASSKGAGGANTEAFF	TGTGCCAGCAGCAAAGGGGCCGGAGGGGCGAACACTGAAGCTTTCTTT
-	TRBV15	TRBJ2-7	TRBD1	CATSNRTGSNLIYEQYF	TGTGCCACCAGCAATAGGACAGGATCGAACCTCATCTACGAGCAGTACTTC
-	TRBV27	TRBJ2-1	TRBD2	CASSRGVYNEQFF	TGTGCCAGCAGTCGGGGGGTCTACAATGAGCAGTTCTTC
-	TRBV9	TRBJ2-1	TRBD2	CASSPPSGGRQFF	TGTGCCAGCAGCCCACCTAGCGGGGGGCGTCAATTCTTC
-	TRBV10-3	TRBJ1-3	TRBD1	CAIRDRDFGNTIYF	TGTGCCATCAGGGACAGGGACTTTGGAAACACCATATATTTT
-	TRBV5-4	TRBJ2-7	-	CASSQGPGDSYEQYF	TGTGCCAGCAGCCAGGGGCCCGGGGATTCCTACGAGCAGTACTTC
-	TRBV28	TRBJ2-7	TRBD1	CASRSYGQGADEQYF	TGTGCCAGCAGGTCATATGGACAGGGGGCTGACGAGCAGTACTTC
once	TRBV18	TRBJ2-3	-	CASSPQGLSTDTQYF	TGTGCCAGCTCACCACAGGGGCTCTCCACAGATACGCAGTATTTT